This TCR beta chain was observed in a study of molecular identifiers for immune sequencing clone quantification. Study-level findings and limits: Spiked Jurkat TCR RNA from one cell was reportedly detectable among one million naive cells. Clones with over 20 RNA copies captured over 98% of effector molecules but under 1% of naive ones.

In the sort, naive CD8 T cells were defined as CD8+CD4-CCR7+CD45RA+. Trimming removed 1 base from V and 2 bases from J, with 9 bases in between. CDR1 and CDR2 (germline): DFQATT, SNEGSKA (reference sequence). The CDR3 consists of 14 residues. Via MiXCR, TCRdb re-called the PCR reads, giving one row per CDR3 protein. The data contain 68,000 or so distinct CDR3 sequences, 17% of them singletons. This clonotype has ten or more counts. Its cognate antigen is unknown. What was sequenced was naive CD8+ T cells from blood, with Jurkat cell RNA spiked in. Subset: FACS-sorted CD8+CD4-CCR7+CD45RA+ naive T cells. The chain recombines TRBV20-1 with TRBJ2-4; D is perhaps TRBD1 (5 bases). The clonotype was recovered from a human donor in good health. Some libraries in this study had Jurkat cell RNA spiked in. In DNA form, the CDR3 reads TGCAGTGCTAGAGCTAGACAGACCAAAAACATTCAGTACTTC. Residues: CSARARQTKNIQYF.